The 5 T cell receptor beta chains below come from one sample, sequenced in a study of blood T cell repertoires in COVID-19. Profiling relied on immunoSEQ multiplex PCR, and the TCRdb table lists in-frame clones only, not all of them. The table has about 110,000 clones, 70% to 85% seen once. Sequencing was performed on peripheral blood. The receptors here all came from a woman aged 35 to 49 with acute or convalescent COVID-19.

In its sample, this clone was seen many times. CDR3 sequence (DNA): TGTGCCATCAGGGACATCCAGGGTTTTGGCTACACCTTC. This codes for CAIRDIQGFGYTF. The chain couples TRBV10-3 to TRBJ1-2; the D gene is possibly TRBD1 (5 bases). Germline lookup yields CDR1 ENHRY and CDR2 SYGVKD. The germline V and J ends were trimmed by 6 bases and 7 bases, with 15 bases remaining between them. CDR3 length: 13 amino acids.

This clone has only one observation. The chain joins TRBV19 to TRBJ1-2; D might be TRBD1 (5 bases). The CDR3 extends over 13 amino acids. CDR1 and CDR2 (germline): LNHDA, SQIVND (reference sequence). V was shortened by 5 bases and J by 2 bases, with 9 bases between the two germline ends. The CDR3 bases are TGTGCCAGTAGTCAAGGGGTGAACTATGGCTACACCTTC. Its protein product is CASSQGVNYGYTF.

This chain uses TRBV11-3 with TRBJ2-1, with D hard to call. V was shortened by 2 bases and J by 2 bases, with 10 bases between the two germline ends. In germline, CDR1 is SGHNT, CDR2 YENEEA. The CDR3 consists of 15 residues. CDR3 amino acids: CASSLLAAAYNEQFF. The CDR3 nucleotides read TGTGCCAGCAGCTTACTCGCGGCCGCCTACAATGAGCAGTTCTTC.

For this clone: A much larger clone lies a single base off, so this may be a read error. The chain has TRBV6-5 and TRBJ1-5; possibly TRBD1 for D (5 bases). Germline CDR1 is MNHEY and CDR2 is SVGAGI. CDR3 length: 14 amino acids. The ends were cut back, 6 bases at V and 6 bases at J, with 15 bases in the middle. The CDR3 sequence: CASRAGPVAQPQHF. The CDR3 coding sequence is TGTGCCAGCAGGGCAGGGCCTGTAGCTCAGCCCCAGCATTTT.

In DNA form, the CDR3 reads TGTGCCACCAGTGATGGGTGGCAGGGGACCGGCTACACCTTC. Translated, it gives CATSDGWQGTGYTF. The chain employs TRBV24-1 and TRBJ1-2, with D tentatively TRBD1 (6 bases). Germline assignment: CDR1 KGHDR and CDR2 SFDVKD. The CDR3 loop spans 14 amino acids. Trimming took 3 bases from V and 8 from J, leaving 15 bases between them.